Listed below are T cell receptor beta chains from one sample, sequenced in a study of blood T cells in healthy people across ages. One entry per CDR3 protein, called by TCRdb with MiXCR from the 5' RACE reads. The repertoire holds approximately 820,000 distinct CDR3 sequences, with roughly 44% as singletons. The sequenced sample was blood. All receptors come from a man in his 60s in good health. The CDR3 runs from the conserved cysteine through the conserved F or W. The D gene is left open where the match is weak. Clone size is given for some rows only: seen once, a few or many times, or a class if the clone is expanded.

TRBJ2-7,TRBD1,TRBV5-1,.,TGCGCCAGCAGCCCACTGATGGTCGGGACAGGGAACTACGAGCAGTACTTC,CASSPLMVGTGNYEQYF
TRBJ1-2,.,TRBV2,.,TGTGCCAGCAGCGACAGCCCAACAGGGCCGTCCTTGTATGGCTACACCTTC,CASSDSPTGPSLYGYTF
TRBJ2-7,.,TRBV12-3/TRBV12-4,many,TGTGCCAGCAGTTTTGACGGGGTCGACGAGCAGTACTTC,CASSFDGVDEQYF
TRBJ2-3,.,TRBV7-9,.,TGTGCCAGCAGCGTCAGGGATAGTGATACGCAGTATTTT,CASSVRDSDTQYF
TRBJ2-1,.,TRBV2,.,TGTGCCAGCAGTGATTGGCAGGGCAACAATGAGCAGTTCTTC,CASSDWQGNNEQFF
TRBJ1-2,.,TRBV18,few,TGTGCCAGCTCCCTTACAGGGTTAACGCGTCTCTACACCTTC,CASSLTGLTRLYTF
TRBJ2-4,.,TRBV20-1,few,TGCAGTGCTCGAGGGATCCTGGGGGCGGCCAAAAACATTCAGTACTTC,CSARGILGAAKNIQYF
TRBJ1-2,TRBD1,TRBV7-9,.,TGTGCCAGCAGCCCCGGGACAGCCTACTATGGCTACACCTTC,CASSPGTAYYGYTF
TRBJ2-7,.,TRBV20-1,once,TGCAGTGCCCTGCCAGGACATTTAGACTACGAGCAGTACTTC,CSALPGHLDYEQYF
TRBJ1-5,.,TRBV2,few,TGTGCCAGCAGTTTGGGGCCTTATCAGCCCCAGCATTTT,CASSLGPYQPQHF
TRBJ2-3,.,TRBV5-1,few,TGCGCCAGCAGCCCACCATCAAATGAATTCACAGATACGCAGTATTTT,CASSPPSNEFTDTQYF
TRBJ2-2,.,TRBV2,.,TGTGCCAGCAGACTGGCCCGATCTCTAGGCGGGGAGCTGTTTTTT,CASRLARSLGGELFF
TRBJ2-3,TRBD2,TRBV7-9,few,TGTGCCAGCAGCTTGGGACTAGCGCTAAGCACAGATACGCAGTATTTT,CASSLGLALSTDTQYF
TRBJ2-2,TRBD1,TRBV13,few,TGTGCCAGCAGCAACCGGGACAGGGGTAACACCGGGGAGCTGTTTTTT,CASSNRDRGNTGELFF
TRBJ2-1,TRBD1,TRBV18,.,TGTGCCAGCTCACGGATACAGGGGGTGGATGAGCAGTTCTTC,CASSRIQGVDEQFF
TRBJ2-3,.,TRBV12-3/TRBV12-4,few,TGTGCCAGCAGCTCTGCTGGGGCGGATACGCAGTATTTT,CASSSAGADTQYF
TRBJ2-6,TRBD1,TRBV6-2/TRBV6-3,.,TGTGCCAGCAGTCCGGGACAGGGGGAATCTGGGGCCAACGTCCTGACTTTC,CASSPGQGESGANVLTF
TRBJ2-3,TRBD2,TRBV14,few,TGTGCCAGCAGCCAGCTTGAGCGGGAGTTCACAGATACGCAGTATTTT,CASSQLEREFTDTQYF
TRBJ2-1,TRBD2,TRBV6-1,.,TGTGCCAGCAGTCCTCCGAGGACTGGCGGGGGGTACAATGAGCAGTTCTTC,CASSPPRTGGGYNEQFF
TRBJ2-3,.,TRBV9,few,TGTGCCAGCAGCGTAGAAGCGATCGTAACAGATACGCAGTATTTT,CASSVEAIVTDTQYF
TRBJ2-1,.,TRBV28,.,TGTGCAAGCAGTCCCCGGTTGAATGAGCAGTTCTTC,CASSPRLNEQFF
TRBJ2-7,.,TRBV5-6,.,TGTGCGAGCAGCTTCGTGTACCAGACACAGGGCGAGCAGTACTTC,CASSFVYQTQGEQYF
TRBJ2-5,.,TRBV7-7,few,TGTGCCAGCAGCGTAAGCTCATCCCAAGAGACCCAGTACTTC,CASSVSSSQETQYF
TRBJ2-7,.,TRBV28,.,TGTGCCAGCAGTTTATCGTTTTCCTACGAGCAGTACTTC,CASSLSFSYEQYF
TRBJ2-7,.,TRBV10-3,.,TGTGCCACCCGACCTGAATCCATTGAGCAGTACTTC,CATRPESIEQYF
TRBJ2-7,.,TRBV10-3,.,TGTGCCAACAGTGAGAATACCTACGAGCAGTACTTC,CANSENTYEQYF
TRBJ2-1,TRBD2,TRBV7-9,.,TGTGCCAGCAGCCCCCCCGGCAGCGGGGGGGTTCAGGATGAGCAGTTCTTC,CASSPPGSGGVQDEQFF
TRBJ1-6,TRBD1,TRBV11-3,.,TGTGCCAGCACCGGACAGGGGAAATTTTCACCCCTCCACTTT,CASTGQGKFSPLHF
TRBJ2-1,.,TRBV5-1,.,TGCGCCAGCAGCCGAACTAATAAGCAGTTCTTC,CASSRTNKQFF
TRBJ1-1,.,TRBV20-1,.,TGCAGTGCTAGAGATGGAGGCGGCGGCCGGGGCACTGAAGCTTTCTTT,CSARDGGGGRGTEAFF
TRBJ2-5,TRBD1,TRBV3-1,.,TGTGCCAGCAGCCAGGCCAAAACAGGGGAGCAGTACTTC,CASSQAKTGEQYF
TRBJ2-2,TRBD1,TRBV7-9,.,TGTGCCAGCAGCTTTCGGACAGGGGCCGGCACCGGGGAGCTGTTTTTT,CASSFRTGAGTGELFF
TRBJ2-3,.,TRBV27,.,TGTGCCAGCAGTTTCTCCGCCACAGATACGCAGTATTTT,CASSFSATDTQYF
TRBJ2-5,.,TRBV7-6,few,TGTGCCAGCAGCCGAGTACAGTTACAAGAGACCCAGTACTTC,CASSRVQLQETQYF
TRBJ2-3,.,TRBV4-3,few,TGCGCCAGCAGCCACGATGCGACTACCACAGATACGCAGTATTTT,CASSHDATTTDTQYF
TRBJ1-3,.,TRBV10-3,.,TGTGCCATCAGGGAGGGAATCAACTCTGGAAACACCATATATTTT,CAIREGINSGNTIYF
TRBJ2-7,.,TRBV3-1,.,TGTGCCAGCAGCCAACCCCCAGGGGTTTCCGGCTCCTACGAGCAGTACTTC,CASSQPPGVSGSYEQYF
TRBJ1-2,.,TRBV12-3/TRBV12-4,.,TGTGCCAGCAGTAGGGGACACAACTATGGCTACATCTTC,CASSRGHNYGYIF
TRBJ2-7,.,TRBV24-1,.,TGTGCCACCAGTGATCCTCCCCAGTATGAGCAGTACTTC,CATSDPPQYEQYF
TRBJ2-3,TRBD2,TRBV6-2/TRBV6-3,.,TGTGCCAGCAAGGGACTAGTGGGGGGCGATTCGCAGTATTTT,CASKGLVGGDSQYF
TRBJ2-3,TRBD1,TRBV20-1,.,TGCAGTGCTAGAGATTGGACAGGGGGCATGAAAGATACGCAGTATTTT,CSARDWTGGMKDTQYF
TRBJ1-2,.,TRBV7-2,.,TGTGCCAGCAGCTTAGGCGCACAGGTGTGGGACGGCTACACCTTC,CASSLGAQVWDGYTF
TRBJ2-1,.,TRBV2,.,TGTGCCAGCAGTGAAAAGGGGACTGAGTTCTTC,CASSEKGTEFF
TRBJ1-2,TRBD1,TRBV29-1,.,TGCAGCGTTTCTTGGACAGGCTATGGCTACACCTTC,CSVSWTGYGYTF
TRBJ2-3,TRBD2,TRBV12-3/TRBV12-4,.,TGTGCCAGCAGTCTGAAGACTAGCGGGGGGGCGTTCACAGATACGCAGTATTTT,CASSLKTSGGAFTDTQYF
TRBJ2-6,TRBD1,TRBV28,.,TGTGCCAGCAGCTCGGACAGGGACTCTGGGGCCAACGTCCTGACTTTC,CASSSDRDSGANVLTF
TRBJ1-4,.,TRBV20-1,.,TGCAGTGCGTCACCGGGTCCTAATGAAAAACTGTTTTTT,CSASPGPNEKLFF
TRBJ2-6,.,TRBV7-9,few,TGTGCCAGCAGCTTACTCAGGGGCTCTGGGGCCAACGTCCTGACTTTC,CASSLLRGSGANVLTF
TRBJ2-1,TRBD2,TRBV18,.,TGTGCCAGCTCACCAGGGGCCGGGACTATTCAAGGGGAGCAGTTCTTC,CASSPGAGTIQGEQFF
TRBJ1-2,.,TRBV2,few,TGTGCCAGCAGCCCCCAGGGGCCCAACTATGGCTACACCTTC,CASSPQGPNYGYTF
TRBJ2-3,.,TRBV5-6,.,TGTGCCAGCAGCTACGCAACAGACTGGTATTTT,CASSYATDWYF
TRBJ2-5,.,TRBV24-1,.,TGTGCCACCAGTGATCCTAACCAAGAGACCCAGTACTTC,CATSDPNQETQYF
TRBJ2-6,.,TRBV4-3,.,TGCGCCAGCAGCCAAGACCCCAACTCTGGGGCCAACGTCCTGACTTTC,CASSQDPNSGANVLTF
TRBJ2-3,TRBD1,TRBV10-3,.,TGTGCCATCAGAGACAGGGATCGGGCTTTGGATACGCAGTATTTT,CAIRDRDRALDTQYF
TRBJ1-2,TRBD1,TRBV4-1,.,TGCGCCAGCAGCCAAGATAGGGACAGGAACTATGGCCACACCTTC,CASSQDRDRNYGHTF